This T cell receptor beta chain originates from a study of blood T cell repertoires in COVID-19. As handled by the study authors: By means of reference gene primer amplification, nucleated cell counts were estimated. Measured with immunoSEQ multiplex PCR; TCRdb has only the in-frame clones, and not every one. That table furnishes V, J and clone size, whereas the DNA furnished D and trimming. The data hold 150,000 or so clones, with about 91% observed a single time. V lost 2 bases and J lost 8, with 9 bases in between. Germline V lookup: CDR1 SGHTA, CDR2 FQGTGA. The CDR3 is 12 amino acids. The clonotype comes from a woman in her fifties or sixties with acute or convalescent COVID-19. Specimen: peripheral blood. The chain carries TRBV7-3 and TRBJ1-2; D is unresolved. DNA of the CDR3: TGTGCCAGCAGCTTAGACGGGGTAGGCTACACCTTC. Protein product: CASSLDGVGYTF.